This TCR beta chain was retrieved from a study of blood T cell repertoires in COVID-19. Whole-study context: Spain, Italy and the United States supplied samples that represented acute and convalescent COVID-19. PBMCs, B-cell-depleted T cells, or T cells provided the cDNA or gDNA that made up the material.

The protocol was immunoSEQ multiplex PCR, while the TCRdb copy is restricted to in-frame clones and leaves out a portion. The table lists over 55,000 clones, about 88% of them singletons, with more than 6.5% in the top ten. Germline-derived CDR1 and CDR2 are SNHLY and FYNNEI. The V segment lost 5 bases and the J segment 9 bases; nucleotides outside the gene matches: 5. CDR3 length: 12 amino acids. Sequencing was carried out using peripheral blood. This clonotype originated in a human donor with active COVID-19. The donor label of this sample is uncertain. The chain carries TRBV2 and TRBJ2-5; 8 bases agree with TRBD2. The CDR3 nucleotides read TGTGCCAGCAGTAGCGGGGGTGGGGCCCAGTACTTC. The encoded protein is CASSSGGGAQYF.